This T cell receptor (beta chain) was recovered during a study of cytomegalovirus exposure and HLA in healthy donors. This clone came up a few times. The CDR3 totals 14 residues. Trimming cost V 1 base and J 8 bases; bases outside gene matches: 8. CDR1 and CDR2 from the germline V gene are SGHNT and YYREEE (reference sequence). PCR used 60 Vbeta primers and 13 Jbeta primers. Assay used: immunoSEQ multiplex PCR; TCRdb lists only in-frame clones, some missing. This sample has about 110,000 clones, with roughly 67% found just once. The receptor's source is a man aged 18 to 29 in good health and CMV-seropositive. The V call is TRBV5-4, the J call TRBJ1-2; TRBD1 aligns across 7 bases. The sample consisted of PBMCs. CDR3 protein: CASSLLSGRGGYTF. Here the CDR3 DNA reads TGTGCCAGCAGCTTGTTGTCGGGCAGGGGGGGCTACACCTTC.